This T cell receptor beta chain was recorded in a study of blood T cell repertoires in COVID-19. Study information: PBMCs, B-cell-depleted T cells, or T cells provided the cDNA or gDNA that made up the material.

In the study's own analysis: From reference gene primer amplification, estimates of nucleated cell counts were derived. Some clones are missing from TCRdb's copy, which holds only in-frame ones; the method was immunoSEQ multiplex PCR. V and J calls and clone size are as listed in that table; D and trimming were resolved from the DNA. The table has 250,000 to 350,000 clones, around nine tenths seen once. Germline assignment: CDR1 LNHDA and CDR2 SQIVND (reference sequence). The junction had 4 bases not matched to a gene; V was cut back by 4 bases and J by 5 bases. The CDR3 sequence is 15 residues long. Recovered Cohort 3 donors showed two negative PCRs, clearance, or symptom resolution.

The sample consisted of PBMCs or T cells enriched from blood (not recorded which). The source of this sequence is a woman between 40 and 55 years old who had recovered from COVID-19. J is TRBJ1-4 and V is TRBV19; 10 bases line up with TRBD1. The CDR3 is CASSTRTGGNEKLFF. The DNA of the CDR3 is TGTGCCAGTAGTACCCGGACAGGGGGAAATGAAAAACTGTTTTTT.